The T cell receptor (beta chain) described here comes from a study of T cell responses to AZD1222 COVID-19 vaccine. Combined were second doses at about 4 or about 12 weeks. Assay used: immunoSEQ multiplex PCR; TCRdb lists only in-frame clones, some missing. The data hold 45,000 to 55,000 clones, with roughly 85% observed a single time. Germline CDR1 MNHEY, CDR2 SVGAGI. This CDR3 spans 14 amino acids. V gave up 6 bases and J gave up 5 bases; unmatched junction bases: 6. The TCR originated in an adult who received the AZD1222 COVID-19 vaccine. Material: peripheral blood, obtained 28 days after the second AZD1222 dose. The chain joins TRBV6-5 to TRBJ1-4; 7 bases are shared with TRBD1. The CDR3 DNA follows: TGTGCCAGCAGAGGGACAGTGGACAATGAAAAACTGTTTTTT. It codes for CASRGTVDNEKLFF.